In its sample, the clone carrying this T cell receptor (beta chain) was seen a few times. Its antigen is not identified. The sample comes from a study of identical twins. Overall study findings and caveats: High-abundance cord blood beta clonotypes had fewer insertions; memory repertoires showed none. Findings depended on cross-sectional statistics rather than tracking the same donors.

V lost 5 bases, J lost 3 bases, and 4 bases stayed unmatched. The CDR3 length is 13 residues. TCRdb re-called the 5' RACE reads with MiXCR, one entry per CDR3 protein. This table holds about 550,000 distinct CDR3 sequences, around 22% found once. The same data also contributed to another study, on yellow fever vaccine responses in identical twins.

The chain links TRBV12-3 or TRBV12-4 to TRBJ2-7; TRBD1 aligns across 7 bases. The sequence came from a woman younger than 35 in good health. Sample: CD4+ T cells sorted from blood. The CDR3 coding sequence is TGTGCCAGCAGTGTACAGGGGATCTACGAGCAGTACTTC. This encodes CASSVQGIYEQYF.